This TCR beta chain appears in the sequencing data of a study of beta chain bispecific antibodies for T cell cancers. Trimming pared 2 bases from V and 1 base from J, leaving 11 bases between. Germline-derived CDR1 and CDR2 are SGHVS and FNYEAQ. The CDR3 sequence is 15 residues long. Study-wide results and limits: The TRBV12-3 share of total TRBV signal fell approximately 99% after anti-TRBV12 rather than anti-CD19 exposure. The leukemia cells, rather than normal T cells, gave most of the targeted TRBV signal.

TCRdb called the 5' RACE reads again in MiXCR, with one record for every CDR3 protein. Of about 20,000 distinct CDR3 sequences listed, about 2% are singletons. This clonotype was observed many times. The antigen remains undetermined. T cells were expanded from blood mononuclear cells for about three days with anti-CD3 OKT3 or CD3/CD28 beads. The material sequenced was healthy donor T cells cultured with leukemia cells, taken from a culture containing a bispecific antibody targeting TCR Vbeta12. The receptor was isolated from a human donor in good health. Some clones in this sample may be carry-over from other donors' samples. This rearrangement joins TRBV7-6 to TRBJ1-1; D is possibly TRBD1 (6 bases). For the CDR3, the DNA is TGTGCCAGCAGCTTACCCGGGACACAGAACACTGAAGCTTTCTTT. Its protein product is CASSLPGTQNTEAFF.